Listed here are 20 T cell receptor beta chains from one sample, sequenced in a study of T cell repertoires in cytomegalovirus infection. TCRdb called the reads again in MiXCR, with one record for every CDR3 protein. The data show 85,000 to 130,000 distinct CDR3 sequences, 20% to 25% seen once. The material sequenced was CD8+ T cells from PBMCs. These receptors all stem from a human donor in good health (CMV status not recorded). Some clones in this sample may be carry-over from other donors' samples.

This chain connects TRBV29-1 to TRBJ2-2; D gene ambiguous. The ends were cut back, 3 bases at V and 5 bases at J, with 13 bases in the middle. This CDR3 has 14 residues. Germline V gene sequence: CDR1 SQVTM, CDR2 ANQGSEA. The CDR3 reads CSVESAGWTGELFF. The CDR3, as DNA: TGCAGCGTTGAGTCGGCAGGTTGGACCGGGGAGCTGTTTTTT.

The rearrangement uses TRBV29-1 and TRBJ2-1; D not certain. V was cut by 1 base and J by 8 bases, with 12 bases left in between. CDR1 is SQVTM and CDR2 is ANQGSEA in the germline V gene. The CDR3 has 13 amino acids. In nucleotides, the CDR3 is TGCAGCGTTGAAGTAGAAGCAGGTCATGAGCAGTTCTTC. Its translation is CSVEVEAGHEQFF.

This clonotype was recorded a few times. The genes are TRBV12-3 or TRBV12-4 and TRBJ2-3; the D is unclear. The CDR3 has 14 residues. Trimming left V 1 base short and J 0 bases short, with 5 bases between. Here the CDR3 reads CASSLGPSTDTQYF. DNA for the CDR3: TGTGCCAGCAGTTTAGGCCCTAGCACAGATACGCAGTATTTT.

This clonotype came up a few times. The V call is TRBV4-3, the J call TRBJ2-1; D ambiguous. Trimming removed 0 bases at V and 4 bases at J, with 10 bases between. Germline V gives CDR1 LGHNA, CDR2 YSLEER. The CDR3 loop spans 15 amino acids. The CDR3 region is CASSQDVVRYNEQFF. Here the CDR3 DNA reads TGCGCCAGCAGCCAAGATGTAGTCAGATACAATGAGCAGTTCTTC.

The CDR3 protein is CASSQEVGPMNTEAFF. The CDR3 DNA reads as TGCGCCAGCAGCCAAGAGGTAGGACCGATGAACACTGAAGCTTTCTTT. The chain is built from TRBV4-3 and TRBJ1-1; D gene ambiguous. Between the trimmed V and J ends, which lost 0 bases and 0 bases, there was a span of 11 bases. The CDR3 has 16 residues. In germline, CDR1 is LGHNA, CDR2 YSLEER.

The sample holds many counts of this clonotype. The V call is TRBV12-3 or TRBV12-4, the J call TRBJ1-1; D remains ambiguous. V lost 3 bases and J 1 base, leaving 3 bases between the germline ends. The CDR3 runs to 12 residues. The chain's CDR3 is CASSFSNTEAFF. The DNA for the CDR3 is TGTGCCAGCAGTTTTTCGAACACTGAAGCTTTCTTT.

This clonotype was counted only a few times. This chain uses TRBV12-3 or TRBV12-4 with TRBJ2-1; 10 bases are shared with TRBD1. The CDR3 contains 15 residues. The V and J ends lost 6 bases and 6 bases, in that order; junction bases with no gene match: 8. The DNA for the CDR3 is TGTGCCAGCAGCCCTGGGACAGGGGCGGTCAATGAGCAGTTCTTC. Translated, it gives CASSPGTGAVNEQFF.

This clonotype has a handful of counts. CDR3 residues: CASSYSERDIYEQYF. The CDR3 nucleotides read TGTGCCAGCAGTTACTCCGAGCGGGATATCTACGAGCAGTACTTC. The chain joins TRBV6-5 to TRBJ2-7, with TRBD2 matching 7 bases. The trim removed 0 bases at V and 3 bases at J, leaving 5 bases unmatched. Looked up from germline, CDR1 is MNHEY and CDR2 is SVGAGI. The CDR3 has 15 amino acids.

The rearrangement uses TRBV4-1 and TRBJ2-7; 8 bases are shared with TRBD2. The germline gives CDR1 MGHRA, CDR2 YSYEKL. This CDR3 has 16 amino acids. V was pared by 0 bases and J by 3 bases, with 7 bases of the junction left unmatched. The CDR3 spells CASSQDVSSGGYEQYF. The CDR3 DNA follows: TGCGCCAGCAGCCAAGATGTATCCAGCGGGGGCTACGAGCAGTACTTC.

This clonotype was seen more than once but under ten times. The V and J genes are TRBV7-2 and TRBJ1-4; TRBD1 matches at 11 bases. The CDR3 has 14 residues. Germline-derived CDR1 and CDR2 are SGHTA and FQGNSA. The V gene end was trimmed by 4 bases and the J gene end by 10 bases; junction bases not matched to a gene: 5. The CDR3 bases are TGTGCCAGCAGCTCGAGGACAGGGGGCGGAAAACTGTTTTTT. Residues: CASSSRTGGGKLFF. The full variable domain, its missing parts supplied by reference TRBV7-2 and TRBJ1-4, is GAGVSQSPSNKVTEKGKDVELRCDPISGHTALYWYRQSLGQGLEFLIYFQGNSAPDKSGLPSDRFSAERTGGSVSTLTIQRTQQEDSAVYLCASSSRTGGGKLFFGSGTQLSVL.

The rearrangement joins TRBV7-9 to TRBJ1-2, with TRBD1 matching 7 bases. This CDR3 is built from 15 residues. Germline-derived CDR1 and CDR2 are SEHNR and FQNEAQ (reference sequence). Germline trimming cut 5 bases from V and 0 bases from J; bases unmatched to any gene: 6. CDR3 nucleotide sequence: TGTGCCAGCAGCCAGGGGACAGTCACTAACTATGGCTACACCTTC. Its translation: CASSQGTVTNYGYTF.

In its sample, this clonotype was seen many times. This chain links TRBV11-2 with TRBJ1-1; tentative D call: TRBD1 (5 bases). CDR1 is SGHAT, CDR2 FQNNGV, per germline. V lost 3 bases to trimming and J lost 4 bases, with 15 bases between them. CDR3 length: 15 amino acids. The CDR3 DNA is TGTGCCAGCAGCTTGCCCCAGGGACTCCGCACTGAAGCTTTCTTT. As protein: CASSLPQGLRTEAFF.

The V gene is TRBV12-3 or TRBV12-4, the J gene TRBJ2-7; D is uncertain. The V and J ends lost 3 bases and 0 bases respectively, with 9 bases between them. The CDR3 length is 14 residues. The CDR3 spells CASSLTANSYEQYF. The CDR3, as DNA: TGTGCCAGCAGTTTGACCGCCAACTCCTACGAGCAGTACTTC.

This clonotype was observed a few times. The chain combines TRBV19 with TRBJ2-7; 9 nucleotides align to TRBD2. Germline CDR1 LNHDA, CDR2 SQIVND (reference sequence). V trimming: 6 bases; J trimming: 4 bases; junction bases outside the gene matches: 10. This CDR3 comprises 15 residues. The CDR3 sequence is CASREKGLAEYEQYF. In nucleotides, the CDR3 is TGTGCCAGTAGGGAGAAGGGACTAGCCGAATACGAGCAGTACTTC.

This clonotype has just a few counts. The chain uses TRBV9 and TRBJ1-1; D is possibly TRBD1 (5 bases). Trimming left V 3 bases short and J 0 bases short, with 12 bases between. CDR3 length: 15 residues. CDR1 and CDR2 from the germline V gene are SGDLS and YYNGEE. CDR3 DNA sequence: TGTGCCAGCAGCGAGGGACGGACGATGAACACTGAAGCTTTCTTT. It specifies CASSEGRTMNTEAFF.

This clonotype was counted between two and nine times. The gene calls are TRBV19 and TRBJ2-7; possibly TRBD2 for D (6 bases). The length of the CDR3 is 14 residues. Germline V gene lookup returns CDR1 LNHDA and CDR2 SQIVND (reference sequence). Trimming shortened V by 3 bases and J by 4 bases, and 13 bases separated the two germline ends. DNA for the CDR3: TGTGCCAGTAGTATCTGGGGGGACGGGTACGAGCAGTACTTC. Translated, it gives CASSIWGDGYEQYF.

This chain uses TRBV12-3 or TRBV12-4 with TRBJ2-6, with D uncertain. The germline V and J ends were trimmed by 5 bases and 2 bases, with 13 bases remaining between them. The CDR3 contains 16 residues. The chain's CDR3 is CASSPNGEAGANVLTF. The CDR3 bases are TGTGCCAGCAGTCCTAATGGTGAGGCTGGGGCCAACGTCCTGACTTTC.

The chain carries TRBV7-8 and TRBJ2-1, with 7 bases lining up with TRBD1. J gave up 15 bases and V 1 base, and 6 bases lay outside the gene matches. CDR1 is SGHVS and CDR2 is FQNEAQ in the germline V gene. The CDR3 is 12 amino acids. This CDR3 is CASSLGEQGPFF. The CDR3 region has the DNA TGTGCCAGCAGCTTAGGGGAACAGGGGCCGTTCTTC.

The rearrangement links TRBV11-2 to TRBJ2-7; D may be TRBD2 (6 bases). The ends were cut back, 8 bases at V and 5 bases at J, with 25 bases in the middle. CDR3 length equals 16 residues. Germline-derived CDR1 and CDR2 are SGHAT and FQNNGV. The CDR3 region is CASVSKTRGPTHEQYF. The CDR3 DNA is TGTGCCAGCGTATCAAAGACTAGGGGTCCAACCCACGAGCAGTACTTC.

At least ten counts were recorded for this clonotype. The CDR3 sequence is CSASLELAGGPASTDTQYF. DNA of the CDR3: TGCAGTGCTAGTCTCGAACTAGCGGGGGGTCCGGCTAGCACAGATACGCAGTATTTT. The chain uses TRBV20-1 and TRBJ2-3, with 12 bases aligning to TRBD2. Germline V gene sequence: CDR1 DFQATT, CDR2 SNEGSKA (reference sequence). The V and J ends lost 3 bases and 0 bases, in that order; junction bases with no gene match: 13. The length of the CDR3 is 19 residues.